This is a list of T cell receptor beta chains from one sample in a study of identical twins. One entry per CDR3 protein, called by TCRdb with MiXCR from the 5' RACE reads. The sample holds a few hundred thousand distinct CDR3 sequences; 10% to 13% are singletons and the top ten take 9% to 10%. Sequences were obtained from memory T cells sorted from blood. The receptors come from a man aged 45 to 65 in good health. Each CDR3 is given with its conserved first and last residue. The D gene is left open where the match is weak. A clone size is listed for some rows: how often the clone was seen (once, few, many), or a class if it is expanded.

j_call cdr3_length clone_size d_call v_call cdr3_aa cdr3_nt
TRBJ1-5 14 - - TRBV6-2/TRBV6-3 CASSDSHSNQPQHF TGTGCCAGCTCGGACAGCCATAGCAATCAGCCCCAGCATTTT
TRBJ2-5 14 many TRBD2 TRBV6-1 CASRTSGVPETQYF TGTGCCAGCAGGACTAGCGGGGTCCCAGAGACCCAGTACTTC
TRBJ1-5 15 - - TRBV9 CASSVVGGSNQPQHF TGTGCCAGCAGCGTAGTCGGAGGGAGCAATCAGCCCCAGCATTTT
TRBJ2-7 14 - TRBD1 TRBV20-1 CSANPDRGGYEQYF TGCAGTGCCAACCCGGACAGGGGCGGCTACGAGCAGTACTTC
TRBJ2-7 11 many - TRBV12-3/TRBV12-4 CARATLYEQYF TGTGCCAGGGCCACCCTCTACGAGCAGTACTTC
TRBJ2-7 13 - - TRBV6-1 CASKKVRSYEQYF TGTGCCAGCAAAAAGGTGCGGTCCTACGAGCAGTACTTC
TRBJ2-3 14 many TRBD1 TRBV12-3/TRBV12-4 CASTGTGGTDTQYF TGTGCCAGCACCGGGACAGGGGGCACAGATACGCAGTATTTT
TRBJ2-3 16 many - TRBV9 CASSPTGDHPKDTQYF TGTGCCAGCAGCCCAACGGGGGACCACCCCAAGGATACGCAGTATTTT
TRBJ2-1 14 - - TRBV7-2 CASSLDSLYNEQFF TGTGCCAGCAGCTTAGATTCCTTATACAATGAGCAGTTCTTC
TRBJ2-3 15 many TRBD2 TRBV20-1 CSAPDQTSGKDTQYF TGCAGTGCCCCCGACCAGACTAGCGGTAAAGATACGCAGTATTTT
TRBJ1-1 16 few - TRBV5-1 CASSLEPTGRGTEAFF TGCGCCAGCAGCTTGGAGCCCACCGGTCGGGGCACTGAAGCTTTCTTT
TRBJ2-1 17 - TRBD1 TRBV9 CASSPRSGTGNYNEQFF TGTGCCAGCAGCCCCCGTTCCGGGACAGGGAACTACAATGAGCAGTTCTTC
TRBJ1-2 14 - - TRBV28 CASSLVRGRDGYTF TGTGCCAGCAGCCTAGTGAGGGGCCGGGATGGCTACACCTTC
TRBJ2-5 14 few - TRBV20-1 CSARAGQGKETQYF TGCAGTGCTAGAGCAGGGCAGGGTAAAGAGACCCAGTACTTC
TRBJ1-2 14 - - TRBV6-2/TRBV6-3 CASMGSSETYGYTF TGTGCCAGCATGGGGAGTAGCGAGACCTATGGCTACACCTTC
TRBJ2-5 16 many - TRBV9 CASSVGSGTYQETQYF TGTGCCAGCAGCGTAGGCTCCGGAACCTACCAAGAGACCCAGTACTTC
TRBJ2-5 12 few - TRBV30 CAWSVGGETQYF TGTGCCTGGAGTGTAGGTGGCGAGACCCAGTACTTC
TRBJ2-2 15 many - TRBV28 CASTGASRNTGELFF TGTGCCAGCACGGGTGCTAGCCGGAACACCGGGGAGCTGTTTTTT
TRBJ1-1 17 many - TRBV30 CAWSVQRTASMNTEAFF TGTGCCTGGAGTGTGCAAAGGACAGCATCCATGAACACTGAAGCTTTCTTT
TRBJ2-7 14 many TRBD2 TRBV20-1 CSARAASGGYEQYF TGCAGTGCTAGAGCCGCTAGCGGGGGATACGAGCAGTACTTC
TRBJ2-1 15 - - TRBV2 CASSDRNRNYNEQFF TGTGCCAGCAGCGACCGAAACAGGAACTACAATGAGCAGTTCTTC
TRBJ2-2 15 - TRBD1 TRBV12-3/TRBV12-4 CASSQLTGGAGELFF TGTGCCAGCAGCCAACTGACAGGGGGGGCCGGGGAGCTGTTTTTT